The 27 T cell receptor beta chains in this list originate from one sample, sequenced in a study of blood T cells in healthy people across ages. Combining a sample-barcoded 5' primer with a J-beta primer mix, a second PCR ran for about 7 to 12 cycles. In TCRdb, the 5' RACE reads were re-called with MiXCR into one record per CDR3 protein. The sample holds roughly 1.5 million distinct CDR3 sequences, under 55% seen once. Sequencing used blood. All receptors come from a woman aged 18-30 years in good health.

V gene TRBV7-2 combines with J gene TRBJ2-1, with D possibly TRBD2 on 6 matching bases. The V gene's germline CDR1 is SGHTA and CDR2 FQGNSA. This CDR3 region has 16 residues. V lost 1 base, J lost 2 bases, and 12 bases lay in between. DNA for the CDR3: TGTGCCAGCAGCTTAGAAGACTGGACTACCTACAATGAGCAGTTCTTC. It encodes CASSLEDWTTYNEQFF.

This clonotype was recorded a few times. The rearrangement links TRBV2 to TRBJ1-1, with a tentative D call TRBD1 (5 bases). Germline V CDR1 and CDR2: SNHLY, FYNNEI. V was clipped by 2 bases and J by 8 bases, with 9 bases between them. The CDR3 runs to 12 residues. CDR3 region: CASSEQGGEAFF. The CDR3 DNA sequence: TGTGCCAGCAGTGAACAGGGCGGGGAAGCTTTCTTT.

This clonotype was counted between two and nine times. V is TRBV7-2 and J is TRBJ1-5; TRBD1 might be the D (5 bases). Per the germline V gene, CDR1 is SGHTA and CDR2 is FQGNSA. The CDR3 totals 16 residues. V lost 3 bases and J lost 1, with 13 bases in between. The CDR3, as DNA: TGTGCCAGCAGCTTCTCGGGGGTACTAAGCAATCAGCCCCAGCATTTT. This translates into CASSFSGVLSNQPQHF.

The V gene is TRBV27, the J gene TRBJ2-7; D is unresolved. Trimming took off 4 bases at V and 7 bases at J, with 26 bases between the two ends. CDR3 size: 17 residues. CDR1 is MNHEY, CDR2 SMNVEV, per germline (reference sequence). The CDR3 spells CASSSSSADRSYNEQYF. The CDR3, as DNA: TGTGCCAGCAGTTCCTCTAGTGCAGACCGCTCCTACAATGAGCAGTACTTC.

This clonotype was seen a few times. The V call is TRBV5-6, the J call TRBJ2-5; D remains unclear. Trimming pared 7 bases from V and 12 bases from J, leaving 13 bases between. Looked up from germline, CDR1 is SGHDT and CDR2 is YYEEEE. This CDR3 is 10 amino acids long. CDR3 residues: CASPPSSEYF. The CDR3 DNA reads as TGTGCCAGCCCCCCATCTTCGGAGTACTTC. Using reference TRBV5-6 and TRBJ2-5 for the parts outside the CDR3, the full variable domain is DAGVTQSPTHLIKTRGQQVTLRCSPKSGHDTVSWYQQALGQGPQFIFQYYEEEERQRGNFPDRFSGHQFPNYSSELNVNALLLGDSALYLCASPPSSEYFGPGTRLLVL.

In DNA, the CDR3 is TGTGCCAGCAGCCGACGCCGGAGTACCGGCGAGCAGTACTTC. This translates into CASSRRRSTGEQYF. The chain couples TRBV7-3 to TRBJ2-5; D gene unclear. The DNA end is more similar to TRBJ2-7, so the J call may be wrong. Germline-derived CDR1 and CDR2 are SGHTA and FQGTGA. The CDR3 covers 14 residues.

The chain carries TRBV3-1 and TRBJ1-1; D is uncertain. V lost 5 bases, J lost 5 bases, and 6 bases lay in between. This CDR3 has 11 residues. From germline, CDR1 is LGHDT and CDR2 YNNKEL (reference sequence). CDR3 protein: CASSVRTEAFF. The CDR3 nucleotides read TGTGCCAGCAGCGTGCGTACTGAAGCTTTCTTT.

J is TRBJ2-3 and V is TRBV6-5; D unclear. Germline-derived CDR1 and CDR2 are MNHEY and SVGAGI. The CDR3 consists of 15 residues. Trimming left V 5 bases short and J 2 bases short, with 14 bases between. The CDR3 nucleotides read TGTGCCAGCAGTGGACGGGCTTATGACACAGATACGCAGTATTTT. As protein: CASSGRAYDTDTQYF.

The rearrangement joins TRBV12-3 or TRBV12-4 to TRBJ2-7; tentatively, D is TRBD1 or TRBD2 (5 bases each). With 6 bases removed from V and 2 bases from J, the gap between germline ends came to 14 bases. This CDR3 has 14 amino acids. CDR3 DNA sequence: TGTGCCAGCAGCTTGCAGGGACCGGCCTACGAGCAGTACTTC. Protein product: CASSLQGPAYEQYF.

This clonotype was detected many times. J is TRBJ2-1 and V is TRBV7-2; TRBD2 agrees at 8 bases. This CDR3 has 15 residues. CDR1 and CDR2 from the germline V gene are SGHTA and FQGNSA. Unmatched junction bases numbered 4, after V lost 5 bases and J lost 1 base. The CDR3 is CASSLLADSYNEQFF. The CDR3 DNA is TGTGCCAGCAGCCTACTAGCGGATTCCTACAATGAGCAGTTCTTC. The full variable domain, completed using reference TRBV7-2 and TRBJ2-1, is GAGVSQSPSNKVTEKGKDVELRCDPISGHTALYWYRQSLGQGLEFLIYFQGNSAPDKSGLPSDRFSAERTGGSVSTLTIQRTQQEDSAVYLCASSLLADSYNEQFFGPGTRLTVL.

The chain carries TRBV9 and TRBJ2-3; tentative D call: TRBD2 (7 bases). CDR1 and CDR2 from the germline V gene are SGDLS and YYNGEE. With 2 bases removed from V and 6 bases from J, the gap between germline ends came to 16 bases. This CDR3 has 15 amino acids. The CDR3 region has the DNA TGTGCCAGCAGCGTCCTTGCAGGGGAGGGCGATACGCAGTATTTT. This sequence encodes CASSVLAGEGDTQYF.

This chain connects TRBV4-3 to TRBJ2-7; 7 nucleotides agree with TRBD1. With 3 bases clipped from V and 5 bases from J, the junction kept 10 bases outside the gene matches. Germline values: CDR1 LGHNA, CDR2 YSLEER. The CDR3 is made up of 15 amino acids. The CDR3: CASSQETGPVDEQYF. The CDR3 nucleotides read TGCGCCAGCAGCCAGGAGACAGGGCCCGTCGACGAGCAGTACTTC.

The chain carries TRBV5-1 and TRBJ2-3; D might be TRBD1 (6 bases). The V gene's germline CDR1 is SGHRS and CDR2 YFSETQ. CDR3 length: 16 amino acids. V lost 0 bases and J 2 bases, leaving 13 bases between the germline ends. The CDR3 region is CASSLGAGVNTDTQYF. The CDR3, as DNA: TGCGCCAGCAGCTTGGGGGCAGGGGTCAACACAGATACGCAGTATTTT.

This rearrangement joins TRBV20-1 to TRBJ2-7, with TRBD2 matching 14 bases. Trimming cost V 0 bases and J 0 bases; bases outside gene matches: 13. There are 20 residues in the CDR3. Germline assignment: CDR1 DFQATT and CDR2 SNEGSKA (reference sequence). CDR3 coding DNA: TGCAGTGCTAGAGATCCTAGGGGACTAGCGGGAGCGATACACTCCTACGAGCAGTACTTC. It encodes CSARDPRGLAGAIHSYEQYF.

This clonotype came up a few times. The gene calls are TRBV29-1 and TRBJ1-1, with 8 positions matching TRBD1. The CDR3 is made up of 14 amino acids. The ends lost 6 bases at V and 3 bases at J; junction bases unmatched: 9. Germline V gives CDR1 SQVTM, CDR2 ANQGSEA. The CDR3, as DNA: TGCAGCGTCTTGGATCCAGGGGGCGACACTGAAGCTTTCTTT. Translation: CSVLDPGGDTEAFF.

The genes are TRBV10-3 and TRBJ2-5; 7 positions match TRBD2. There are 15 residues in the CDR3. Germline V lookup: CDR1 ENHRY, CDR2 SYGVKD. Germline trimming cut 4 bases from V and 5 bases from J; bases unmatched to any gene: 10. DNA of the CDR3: TGTGCCATCAGTGCGGGAAAGGGGACTATGGAGACCCAGTACTTC. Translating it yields CAISAGKGTMETQYF.

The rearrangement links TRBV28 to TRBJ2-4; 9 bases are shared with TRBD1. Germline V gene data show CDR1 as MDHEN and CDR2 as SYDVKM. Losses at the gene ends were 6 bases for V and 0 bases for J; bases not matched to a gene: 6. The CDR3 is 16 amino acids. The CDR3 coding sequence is TGTGCCAGCAGCTCGCAGACAGGGGGAGCCAAAAACATTCAGTACTTC. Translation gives CASSSQTGGAKNIQYF. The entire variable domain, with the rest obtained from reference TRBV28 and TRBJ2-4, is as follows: DVKVTQSSRYLVKRTGEKVFLECVQDMDHENMFWYRQDPGLGLRLIYFSYDVKMKEKGDIPEGYSVSREKKERFSLILESASTNQTSMYLCASSSQTGGAKNIQYFGAGTRLSVL.

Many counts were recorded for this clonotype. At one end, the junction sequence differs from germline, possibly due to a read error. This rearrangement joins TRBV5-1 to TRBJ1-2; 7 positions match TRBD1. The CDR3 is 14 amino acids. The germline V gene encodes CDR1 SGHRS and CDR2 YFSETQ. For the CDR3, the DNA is TGTGCCAGCAGCCCAGGGACAGCTAACTATGGCTACACCTTC. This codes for CASSPGTANYGYTF.

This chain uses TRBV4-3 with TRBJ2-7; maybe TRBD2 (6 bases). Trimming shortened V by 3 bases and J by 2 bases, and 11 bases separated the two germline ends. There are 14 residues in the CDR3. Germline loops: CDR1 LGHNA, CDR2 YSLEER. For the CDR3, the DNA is TGCGCCAGCAGCCACTCCAGGACTACCTACGAGCAGTACTTC. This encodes CASSHSRTTYEQYF.

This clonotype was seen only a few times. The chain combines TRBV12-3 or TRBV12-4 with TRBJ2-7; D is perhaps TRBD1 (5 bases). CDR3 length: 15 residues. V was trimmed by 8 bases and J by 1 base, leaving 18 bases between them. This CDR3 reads CASSFGLQVSYEQYF. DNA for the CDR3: TGTGCCAGCTCCTTCGGCCTACAGGTTTCCTACGAGCAGTACTTC.

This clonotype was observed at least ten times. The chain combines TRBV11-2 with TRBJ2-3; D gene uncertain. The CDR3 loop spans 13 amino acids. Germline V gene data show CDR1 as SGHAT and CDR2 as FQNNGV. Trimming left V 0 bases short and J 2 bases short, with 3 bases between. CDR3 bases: TGTGCCAGCAGCTTAGACAACACAGATACGCAGTATTTT. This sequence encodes CASSLDNTDTQYF.

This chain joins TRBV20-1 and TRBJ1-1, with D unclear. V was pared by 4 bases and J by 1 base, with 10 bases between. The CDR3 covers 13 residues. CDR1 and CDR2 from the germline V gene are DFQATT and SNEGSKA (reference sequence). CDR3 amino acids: CSAIPDRNTEAFF. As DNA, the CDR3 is TGCAGTGCTATCCCCGACCGGAACACTGAAGCTTTCTTT.

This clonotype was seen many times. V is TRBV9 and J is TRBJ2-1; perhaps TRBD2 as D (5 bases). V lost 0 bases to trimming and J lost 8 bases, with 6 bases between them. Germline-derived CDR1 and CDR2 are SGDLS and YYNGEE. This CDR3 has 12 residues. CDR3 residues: CASSVGEHEQFF. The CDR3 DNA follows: TGTGCCAGCAGCGTAGGGGAGCATGAGCAGTTCTTC.

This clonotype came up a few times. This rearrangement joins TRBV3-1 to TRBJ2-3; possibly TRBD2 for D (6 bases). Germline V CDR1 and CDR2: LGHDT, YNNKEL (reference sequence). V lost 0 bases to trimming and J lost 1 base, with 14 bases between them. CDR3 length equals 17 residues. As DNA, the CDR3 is TGTGCCAGCAGCCAAGATGTGCGGGGTGGTGGCACAGATACGCAGTATTTT. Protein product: CASSQDVRGGGTDTQYF.

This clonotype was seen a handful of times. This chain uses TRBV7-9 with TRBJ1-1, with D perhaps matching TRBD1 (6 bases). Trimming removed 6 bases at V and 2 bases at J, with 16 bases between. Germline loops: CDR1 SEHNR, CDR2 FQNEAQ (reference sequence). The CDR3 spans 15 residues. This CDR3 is CASRRAGTKNTEAFF. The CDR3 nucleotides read TGTGCCAGCAGGAGAGCCGGGACAAAAAACACTGAAGCTTTCTTT.

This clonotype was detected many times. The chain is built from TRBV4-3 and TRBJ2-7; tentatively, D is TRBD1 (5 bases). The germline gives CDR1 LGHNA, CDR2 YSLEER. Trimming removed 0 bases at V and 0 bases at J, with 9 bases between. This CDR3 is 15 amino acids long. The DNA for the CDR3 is TGCGCCAGCAGCCAAGAAAGCCAGGGCTCCTACGAGCAGTACTTC. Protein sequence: CASSQESQGSYEQYF.

The CDR3 spells CASSLELFTDTQYF. The CDR3 DNA sequence: TGTGCCAGCAGCTTAGAGCTTTTCACAGATACGCAGTATTTT. The gene calls are TRBV7-8 and TRBJ2-3; D is uncertain. This CDR3 is built from 14 residues. Per the germline V gene, CDR1 is SGHVS and CDR2 is FQNEAQ. Between the trimmed V and J ends, which lost 1 base and 2 bases, there was a span of 7 bases.